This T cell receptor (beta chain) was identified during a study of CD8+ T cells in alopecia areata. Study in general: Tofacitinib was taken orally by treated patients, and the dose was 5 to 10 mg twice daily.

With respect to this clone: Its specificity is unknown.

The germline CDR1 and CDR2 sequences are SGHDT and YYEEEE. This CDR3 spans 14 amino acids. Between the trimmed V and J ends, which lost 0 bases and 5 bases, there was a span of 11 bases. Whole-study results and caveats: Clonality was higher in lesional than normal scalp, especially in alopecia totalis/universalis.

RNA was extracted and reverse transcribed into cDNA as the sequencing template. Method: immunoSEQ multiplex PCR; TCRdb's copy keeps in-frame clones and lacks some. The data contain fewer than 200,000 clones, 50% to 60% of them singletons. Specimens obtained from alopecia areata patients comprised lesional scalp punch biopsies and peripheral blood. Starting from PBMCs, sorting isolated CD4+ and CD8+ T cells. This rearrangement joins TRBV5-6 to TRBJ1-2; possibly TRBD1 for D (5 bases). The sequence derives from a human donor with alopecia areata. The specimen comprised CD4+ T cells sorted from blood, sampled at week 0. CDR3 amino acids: CASSLVADIYGYTF. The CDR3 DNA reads TGTGCCAGCAGCTTGGTGGCGGACATATATGGCTACACCTTC.